This entry lists 15 T cell receptor beta chains sequenced from one sample in a study of blood T cell repertoires in COVID-19. Sequencing used immunoSEQ multiplex PCR; TCRdb keeps in-frame clones, though not all of them. The data hold roughly 100,000 clones, with approximately 80% observed a single time. The sample was peripheral blood. The receptor source for this set is a man aged 60-69 years with active or convalescent COVID-19.

This clone was picked up a small number of times. This chain connects TRBV29-1 to TRBJ1-1; tentative D call: TRBD1 (6 bases). CDR1 is SQVTM and CDR2 is ANQGSEA in the germline V gene. The CDR3 consists of 13 residues. Between the trimmed V and J ends, which lost 7 bases and 0 bases, there was a span of 12 bases. The CDR3 DNA is TGCAGCGCAACCACAGGGCTGAACACTGAAGCTTTCTTT. Protein sequence: CSATTGLNTEAFF.

The chain uses TRBV11-3 and TRBJ2-1, with 7 nucleotides matching TRBD2. CDR1 and CDR2 (germline): SGHNT, YENEEA. V was pared by 3 bases and J by 1 base, with 9 bases of the junction left unmatched. The CDR3 spans 17 residues. This chain's CDR3 is CASSFGTGRASYNEQFF. CDR3 sequence (DNA): TGTGCCAGCAGCTTCGGAACGGGGAGGGCTTCCTACAATGAGCAGTTCTTC.

This clone was detected once. The rearrangement joins TRBV6-2 or TRBV6-3 to TRBJ1-4, with a tentative D call TRBD1 (5 bases). The germline V and J ends were trimmed by 2 bases and 0 bases, with 7 bases remaining between them. Germline V gene sequence: CDR1 MNHEY, CDR2 SVGEGT. The CDR3 extends over 15 amino acids. The CDR3 DNA reads TGTGCCAGCAGTTACGTAGGGGCAACTAATGAAAAACTGTTTTTT. This sequence encodes CASSYVGATNEKLFF.

The rearrangement uses TRBV29-1 and TRBJ2-7; TRBD1 agrees at 9 bases. The V and J ends lost 6 bases and 5 bases, in that order; junction bases with no gene match: 11. The CDR3 length is 14 residues. From germline, CDR1 is SQVTM and CDR2 ANQGSEA. CDR3 amino acids: CSVMGGQGGDEQYF. The CDR3 bases are TGCAGCGTCATGGGGGGACAGGGCGGCGACGAGCAGTACTTC.

The table lists this clone with a count of one. V and J are TRBV28 and TRBJ2-3; 8 nucleotides match TRBD2. The V and J ends lost 10 bases and 3 bases, in that order; junction bases with no gene match: 9. CDR3 size: 14 residues. Germline assignment: CDR1 MDHEN and CDR2 SYDVKM. The CDR3 spells CATRPIAGTDTQYF. The DNA for the CDR3 is TGTGCCACCCGCCCGATAGCGGGGACAGATACGCAGTATTTT. Based on the CDR3 plus reference TRBV28 and TRBJ2-3, the full variable domain is DVKVTQSSRYLVKRTGEKVFLECVQDMDHENMFWYRQDPGLGLRLIYFSYDVKMKEKGDIPEGYSVSREKKERFSLILESASTNQTSMYLCATRPIAGTDTQYFGPGTRLTVL.

In this sample, this clone turned up once. This sequence joins TRBV5-4 and TRBJ2-7; D might be TRBD2 (5 bases). The length of the CDR3 is 13 residues. Germline V gene sequence: CDR1 SGHNT, CDR2 YYREEE (reference sequence). Trimming pared 0 bases from V and 6 bases from J, leaving 10 bases between. The CDR3 here is CASSLAEGFEQYV. CDR3 DNA sequence: TGTGCCAGCAGCTTGGCCGAGGGTTTCGAGCAGTACGTC.

CDR3 residues: CTSSQDLLAGPYEQYV. The CDR3 bases are TGCACCAGCAGCCAAGATCTTCTAGCGGGGCCCTACGAGCAGTACGTC. The chain combines TRBV1 with TRBJ2-7; the table names TRBD2, a call not compared with the DNA. TRBV1 is a pseudogene segment. The CDR3 is 16 amino acids.

The rearrangement joins TRBV6-1 to TRBJ2-5, with 10 bases aligning to TRBD2. CDR1 and CDR2 from the germline V gene are MNHNS and SASEGT. The length of the CDR3 is 16 residues. Trimming took 2 bases from V and 4 from J; bases not matched to a gene: 7. CDR3: CASSEFASGSRETQYF. The DNA for the CDR3 is TGTGCCAGCAGTGAATTTGCTAGCGGGAGTAGAGAGACCCAGTACTTC.

The rearrangement links TRBV29-1 to TRBJ2-3; TRBD2 aligns across 10 bases. In germline, CDR1 is SQVTM, CDR2 ANQGSEA. The trim removed 6 bases at V and 2 bases at J, leaving 14 bases unmatched. CDR3 length equals 17 residues. CDR3 in amino acids: CSVKSAGGPLSTDTQYF. The DNA of the CDR3 is TGCAGCGTAAAATCAGCGGGAGGGCCCCTTTCCACAGATACGCAGTATTTT.

This chain uses TRBV6-2 or TRBV6-3 with TRBJ1-1; a possible D gene is TRBD1 (6 bases). V was cut by 7 bases and J by 3 bases, with 18 bases left in between. The CDR3 is 15 residues long. From germline, CDR1 is MNHEY and CDR2 SVGEGT. CDR3 DNA: TGTGCCAGCATCCCGGGGGGGGCGGATCACACTGAAGCTTTCTTT. Residues: CASIPGGADHTEAFF.

This clone was counted only a few times. The chain links TRBV18 to TRBJ2-7, with 14 bases lining up with TRBD2. Per germline, CDR1 KGHSH and CDR2 LQKENI. Trimming took 3 bases from V and 1 from J; bases not matched to a gene: 8. This CDR3 is built from 18 residues. This CDR3 is CASSPLPTSGRDSYEQYF. CDR3 nucleotides: TGTGCCAGCTCACCCCTCCCGACTAGCGGGAGGGATTCCTACGAGCAGTACTTC.

V is TRBV29-1 and J is TRBJ1-3, with D unclear. The V gene lost 4 bases and the J gene lost 2 bases, with 9 bases spanning the gap. Germline CDR1 is SQVTM and CDR2 is ANQGSEA. CDR3 size: 13 residues. In DNA, the CDR3 is TGCAGCGTTGCGGACGGGACTGGAAACACCATATATTTT. Residues: CSVADGTGNTIYF.

The chain joins TRBV6-6 to TRBJ1-1; D unresolved. Per the germline V gene, CDR1 is MNHNY and CDR2 is SVGAGI (reference sequence). This CDR3 has 12 residues. The ends were cut back, 8 bases at V and 7 bases at J, with 14 bases in the middle. The CDR3 DNA follows: TGTGCCAGCGGGCGTCAGGTAAATGAAGCTTTCTTT. Amino acids: CASGRQVNEAFF.

V and J are TRBV4-1 and TRBJ2-2, with 14 bases lining up with TRBD2. This CDR3 region has 18 residues. Germline assignment: CDR1 MGHRA and CDR2 YSYEKL. V gave up 3 bases and J gave up 5 bases; unmatched junction bases: 8. The CDR3 nucleotides are TGCGCCAGCAGCCAGGCGGGACTAGCGGGAGCAGGAACCGGGGAGCTGTTTTTT. This sequence encodes CASSQAGLAGAGTGELFF.

The V and J genes are TRBV19 and TRBJ1-3; perhaps TRBD1 as D (6 bases). This CDR3 is 15 amino acids long. From germline, CDR1 is LNHDA and CDR2 SQIVND (reference sequence). Trimming took off 5 bases at V and 2 bases at J, with 13 bases between the two ends. The CDR3 loop reads CASSFLQGPGNTIYF. CDR3 nucleotide sequence: TGTGCCAGTAGTTTTTTGCAGGGGCCTGGAAACACCATATATTTT. Combining the CDR3 with reference TRBV19 and TRBJ1-3 gives the whole variable domain DGGITQSPKYLFRKEGQNVTLSCEQNLNHDAMYWYRQDPGQGLRLIYYSQIVNDFQKGDIAEGYSVSREKKESFPLTVTSAQKNPTAFYLCASSFLQGPGNTIYFGEGSWLTVV.